This T cell receptor (beta chain) is drawn from a study of blood T cell repertoires in COVID-19 (dated by TCRdb to 2018 to 2020). Regarding the study in general: Collaborator samples came from the United States, Italy and Spain and covered acute and convalescent phases of COVID-19. The material from the prospective study consisted of cDNA or gDNA derived from T cells, B-cell-depleted T cells, or PBMCs. The dataset comprised deeply sampled blood TCRbeta repertoires from subjects exposed to, actively infected with, or recovered from COVID-19. A freely available public database, intended as a resource for researchers studying the immune response to SARS-CoV-2, is where the repertoires were released. The samples were drawn from two sources: the first 160 participants of the ongoing ImmuneRACE study, and 1,000 to 1,500 subjects contributed by 6 global collaborators. A de-identified subject ID, COVID-19 status, age in years and sex were almost always included in the sample metadata. Where HLA class I and class II types were available, the types were taken from metadata supplied by the sample provider, not from assay-based typing.

A word on this clone: Its antigen specificity is not known. There are no base qualities to consult, and no much larger clone falls within one base.

What the authors observed across the whole study: The quantity of clinical and demographic metadata differed by source and by participant and was supplied without curation.

Collaborating institutions collected whole blood in K2EDTA tubes following their own protocols. For TCRbeta analysis, collaborators shipped samples in one of three forms: frozen whole blood, isolated PBMCs, or DNA extracted from either of those sample types. The CDR3 runs 13 amino acids, cysteine and phenylalanine included. Only the CDR3 DNA stays, 39 bases, in frame from base 1. CDR1 and CDR2 were assigned from the germline V gene (reference sequence) as GTSNPN and SVGIG. Trimmed from V: 7 bases; trimmed from J: 4 bases; junction bases lacking a gene match: 9. The immunoSEQ Assay, a bias-controlled multiplex PCR, was used to amplify TCRbeta CDR3 regions from genomic DNA. The authors' pipeline ran thus. Nucleated cell counts per sample were estimated from amplification of reference gene primers within the assay. To quantify the absolute abundance of each unique TCRbeta CDR3 rearrangement, sequence reads were collapsed and filtered. For each sample, productive Simpson clonality was calculated as the square root of Simpson's diversity index over productive rearrangements. TCRdb limited this immuneACCESS table to in-frame rearrangements with V and J called. A share of clones is missing; checked studies link under half to unresolved V genes, and the rest is unexplained. V and J calls and clone size are copied from that table; D and trimming were computed from the DNA. Across this sample there are fewer than 80,000 clones, with about nine tenths seen only once. 8.5% to 9.5% of the sample belongs to the ten largest clones.

The sequencing input was peripheral blood. The TCR comes from a human donor in a cohort sampled during active COVID-19. The V and J genes are TRBV30 and TRBJ1-2; 7 junctional bases match TRBD1. The DNA sequence follows: TGTGCCTTTAGACAGGGAATCGGCTATGGCTACACCTTC. Translated, it gives CAFRQGIGYGYTF.